This T cell receptor (beta chain) originates from a study of CD8+CD57+ T cells in acquired aplastic anemia. The overall study: DNA from sorted CD4+ and CD8+ cells averaged 3.2 ug.

CDR3 length: 20 amino acids. V lost 4 bases and J lost 0, with 29 bases in between. From germline, CDR1 is SGHRS and CDR2 YFSETQ. Genomic DNA, serving as template, underwent TCR beta VDJ and CDR3 profiling. Using its own MiXCR run on the reads, TCRdb lists one record per CDR3 protein. This table has 200,000 or so distinct CDR3 sequences, over 40% appearing once. Sequencing was done on patients that had shown CD8+CD57+ cell expansion by flow cytometry. All participating patients were living with severe acquired aplastic anemia. This clonotype was recorded many times. The chain links TRBV5-1 to TRBJ2-7, with D possibly being TRBD2 (7 bases). The sample taken for sequencing was sorted CD4+, CD8+, or CD8+CD57+ T cells (not recorded which) from PBMCs. The TCR was taken from a human donor with aplastic anemia. CDR3 coding DNA: TGCGCCAGCAGCCCGGGGGCGAAGGGGGGGACACTTCAAAGCTCCTACGAGCAGTACTTC. This codes for CASSPGAKGGTLQSSYEQYF. The complete variable domain, with remaining parts taken from reference TRBV5-1 and TRBJ2-7, reads KAGVTQTPRYLIKTRGQQVTLSCSPISGHRSVSWYQQTPGQGLQFLFEYFSETQRNKGNFPGRFSGRQFSNSRSEMNVSTLELGDSALYLCASSPGAKGGTLQSSYEQYFGPGTRLTVT.